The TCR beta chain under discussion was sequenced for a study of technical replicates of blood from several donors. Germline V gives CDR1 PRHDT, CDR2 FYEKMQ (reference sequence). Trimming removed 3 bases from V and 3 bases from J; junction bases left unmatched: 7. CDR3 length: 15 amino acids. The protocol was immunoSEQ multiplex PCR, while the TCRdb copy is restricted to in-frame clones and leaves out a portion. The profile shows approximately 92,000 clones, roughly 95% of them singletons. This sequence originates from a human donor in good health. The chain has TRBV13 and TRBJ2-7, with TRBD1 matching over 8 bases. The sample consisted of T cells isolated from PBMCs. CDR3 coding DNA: TGTGCCAGCAGCTTTCAGGGTACAGGGGGCTACGAGCAGTACTTC. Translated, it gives CASSFQGTGGYEQYF.